The 29 T cell receptor beta chains reported below all come from one sample, sequenced in a study of CD8+ T cells in alopecia areata. Investigators isolated RNA and reverse transcribed it into cDNA to act as the sequencing template. Some clones are missing from TCRdb's copy, which holds only in-frame ones; the method was immunoSEQ multiplex PCR. Of over 85,000 clones detected, 41% appear once; the ten largest clones hold 1.3%. The sample was CD4+ T cells sorted from blood. These receptors all stem from a human donor with alopecia areata.

The chain couples TRBV30 to TRBJ2-5; D ambiguous. The J call is in doubt because the DNA end fits TRBJ2-7 better. CDR3 size: 14 residues. Germline assignment: CDR1 GTSNPN and CDR2 SVGIG (reference sequence). CDR3 nucleotides: TGTGCCTGGAGTGTTTATGGGTCGGAATACGAGCAGTACTTC. It specifies CAWSVYGSEYEQYF.

This clone was counted at least ten times. V usage is TRBV5-1 and J usage is TRBJ2-7, with D possibly being TRBD1 (6 bases). The CDR3 loop spans 14 amino acids. Trimming stripped 0 bases from V and 0 bases from J, with 7 bases between. CDR1 is SGHRS and CDR2 is YFSETQ in the germline V gene. CDR3: CASSLEGHSYEQYF. CDR3 nucleotides: TGCGCCAGCAGCTTGGAGGGACACTCCTACGAGCAGTACTTC.

In this sample, this clone turned up a few times. The chain carries TRBV15 and TRBJ2-1, with 7 bases fitting TRBD1. CDR1 is LNHNV and CDR2 is YYDKDF in the germline V gene (reference sequence). There are 16 residues in the CDR3. Trimming removed 0 bases from V and 7 bases from J; junction bases left unmatched: 9. Here the CDR3 reads CATSRERQGLVNEQFF. The CDR3 bases are TGTGCCACCAGCAGAGAGAGACAGGGTTTGGTAAATGAGCAGTTCTTC.

The V call is TRBV28, the J call TRBJ2-7; D is unclear. The CDR3 has 11 residues. The germline gives CDR1 MDHEN, CDR2 SYDVKM. The germline V and J ends were trimmed by 4 bases and 2 bases, with 3 bases remaining between them. CDR3 loop: CASSSPYEQYF. Here the CDR3 DNA reads TGTGCCAGCAGTTCACCCTACGAGCAGTACTTC.

This chain connects TRBV5-1 to TRBJ2-7; perhaps TRBD1 as D (5 bases). The V gene's germline CDR1 is SGHRS and CDR2 YFSETQ. The CDR3 runs 15 residues. Trimming shortened V by 0 bases and J by 6 bases, and 16 bases separated the two germline ends. For the CDR3, the DNA is TGCGCCAGCAGCTTGGACTCCTTTGACAGCCTCGAGCAGTACTTC. Protein: CASSLDSFDSLEQYF.

This clone was found a few times. The chain has TRBV19 and TRBJ1-2; D possibly corresponds to TRBD1 (6 bases). The CDR3 runs 13 residues. V gave up 3 bases and J gave up 7 bases, with 12 bases separating them. Germline V gene lookup returns CDR1 LNHDA and CDR2 SQIVND (reference sequence). In DNA, the CDR3 is TGTGCCAGTAGTATTCCCCAGGGGAGTGGCTACACCTTC. Its translation: CASSIPQGSGYTF.

The chain links TRBV9 to TRBJ2-7; 13 nucleotides match TRBD2. Unmatched junction bases numbered 2, after V lost 0 bases and J lost 2 bases. The CDR3 runs to 16 residues. Germline V gene sequence: CDR1 SGDLS, CDR2 YYNGEE. In DNA form, the CDR3 reads TGTGCCAGCAGCGTAGAAGGGACTAGCGGGACCTACGAGCAGTACTTC. Translating gives CASSVEGTSGTYEQYF.

The chain joins TRBV18 to TRBJ2-1; D might be TRBD2 (6 bases). The CDR3 covers 11 residues. V lost 5 bases and J 9 bases, leaving 8 bases between the germline ends. CDR1 KGHSH and CDR2 LQKENI come from the germline V gene. The CDR3 DNA is TGTGCCAGCTCAACGGAGGGTGAGCAGTTCTTC. Its protein product is CASSTEGEQFF. Based on the CDR3 plus reference TRBV18 and TRBJ2-1, the full variable domain is NAGVMQNPRHLVRRRGQEARLRCSPMKGHSHVYWYRQLPEEGLKFMVYLQKENIIDESGMPKERFSAEFPKEGPSILRIQQVVRGDSAAYFCASSTEGEQFFGPGTRLTVL.

This clone was found a few times. V gene TRBV7-2 combines with J gene TRBJ2-2, with a weak D call TRBD2 (6 bases). The CDR3 loop spans 16 amino acids. CDR1 SGHTA and CDR2 FQGNSA come from the germline V gene. Trimming shortened V by 6 bases and J by 4 bases, and 18 bases separated the two germline ends. CDR3 in DNA: TGTGCCAGCAGTGTAGACGGGGGATTGAGCACCGGGGAGCTGTTTTTT. This gives the protein CASSVDGGLSTGELFF.

The genes are TRBV29-1 and TRBJ2-1, with D perhaps TRBD2 (7 bases). Germline lookup yields CDR1 SQVTM and CDR2 ANQGSEA. V was cut by 7 bases and J by 15 bases, with 19 bases left in between. The CDR3 contains 11 residues. The CDR3 DNA reads as TGCAGCGCCGTCTTAGGGGGGGAAAGGTTCTTC. Translating it yields CSAVLGGERFF.

V usage is TRBV7-2 and J usage is TRBJ2-7, with D tentatively TRBD1 (6 bases). V shed 3 bases and J shed 3 bases, with 12 bases lying between them. CDR3 length equals 14 residues. Looked up from germline, CDR1 is SGHTA and CDR2 is FQGNSA. This chain's CDR3 is CASSLAAGVYEQYF. The CDR3 DNA reads as TGTGCCAGCAGCTTGGCTGCAGGGGTCTACGAGCAGTACTTC.

J is TRBJ1-5 and V is TRBV30, with 7 bases lining up with TRBD1. This CDR3 has 13 residues. The V gene end was trimmed by 4 bases and the J gene end by 2 bases; junction bases not matched to a gene: 2. Germline CDR1 reads GTSNPN; CDR2 reads SVGIG (reference sequence). CDR3 in amino acids: CAWTGGGNQPQHF. DNA for the CDR3: TGTGCCTGGACAGGGGGGGGCAATCAGCCCCAGCATTTT.

The chain is built from TRBV7-8 and TRBJ2-1; no definite D call. This CDR3 has 11 amino acids. V lost 3 bases and J 6 bases, leaving 3 bases between the germline ends. Germline V gene data show CDR1 as SGHVS and CDR2 as FQNEAQ. In DNA form, the CDR3 reads TGTGCCAGCAGCTTCGCCAATGAGCAGTTCTTC. It is translated as CASSFANEQFF.

This chain joins TRBV9 and TRBJ1-1, with 7 bases fitting TRBD1. This CDR3 is built from 16 residues. From germline, CDR1 is SGDLS and CDR2 YYNGEE. With V trimmed by 0 bases and J by 2 bases, 7 bases remained unmatched. CDR3 DNA sequence: TGTGCCAGCAGCGTAGCTACTCAGGGGGTAAACACTGAAGCTTTCTTT. Translated: CASSVATQGVNTEAFF. Complete variable domain (other parts from reference TRBV9 and TRBJ1-1): DSGVTQTPKHLITATGQRVTLRCSPRSGDLSVYWYQQSLDQGLQFLIQYYNGEERAKGNILERFSAQQFPDLHSELNLSSLELGDSALYFCASSVATQGVNTEAFFGQGTRLTVV.

The V call is TRBV28, the J call TRBJ2-3, with D tentatively TRBD2 (6 bases). The germline gives CDR1 MDHEN, CDR2 SYDVKM. The V end was cut by 7 bases, the J end by 0 bases, with 17 bases between. The length of the CDR3 is 16 residues. CDR3 residues: CASNQPPGGSTDTQYF. CDR3 bases: TGTGCCAGCAATCAACCCCCCGGGGGTAGCACAGATACGCAGTATTTT.

In this sample, this clone turned up a few times. This chain connects TRBV11-2 to TRBJ2-1, with D perhaps matching TRBD1 (6 bases). CDR3 size: 14 residues. Trimming cost V 5 bases and J 3 bases, with 11 bases left between them. Germline V gene lookup returns CDR1 SGHAT and CDR2 FQNNGV. The CDR3 DNA sequence: TGTGCCAGCAGCCCTATGACAGGCTACAATGAGCAGTTCTTC. Protein sequence: CASSPMTGYNEQFF.

The chain has TRBV30 and TRBJ2-5; 8 bases align to TRBD2. Germline V lookup: CDR1 GTSNPN, CDR2 SVGIG (reference sequence). Trimming took 2 bases from V and 7 from J; bases not matched to a gene: 9. The CDR3 is 14 residues long. The CDR3, as DNA: TGTGCCTGGAGTACAGAGCGGGGGCGGGGGACCCAGTACTTC. Protein sequence: CAWSTERGRGTQYF.

The chain joins TRBV7-9 to TRBJ2-1; no firm D call. The germline gives CDR1 SEHNR, CDR2 FQNEAQ (reference sequence). The CDR3 is 12 amino acids. V lost 2 bases and J 9 bases, leaving 8 bases between the germline ends. CDR3 DNA: TGTGCCAGCAGCTTATCCAGTGTTGAGCAGTTCTTC. Protein: CASSLSSVEQFF.

Only a few counts were recorded for this clone. V is TRBV29-1 and J is TRBJ2-1; possibly TRBD2 for D (6 bases). The CDR3 extends over 14 amino acids. CDR1 and CDR2 from the germline V gene are SQVTM and ANQGSEA. V lost 5 bases and J 7 bases, leaving 18 bases between the germline ends. The CDR3 sequence: CSVLSPRGGNEQFF. As DNA, the CDR3 is TGCAGCGTTCTTTCTCCGAGGGGAGGTAATGAGCAGTTCTTC.

This clone was picked up a small number of times. The V call is TRBV29-1, the J call TRBJ2-3; a possible D gene is TRBD1 (6 bases). Trimming pared 0 bases from V and 4 bases from J, leaving 11 bases between. Germline assignment: CDR1 SQVTM and CDR2 ANQGSEA. The CDR3 has 14 amino acids. The CDR3 loop reads CSVEEGAHPDTQYF. The CDR3 DNA is TGCAGCGTTGAAGAGGGGGCCCACCCAGATACGCAGTATTTT.

The rearrangement links TRBV27 to TRBJ2-7; D is perhaps TRBD1 (5 bases). Germline-derived CDR1 and CDR2 are MNHEY and SMNVEV (reference sequence). CDR3 length equals 12 residues. The V and J ends lost 3 bases and 4 bases respectively, with 7 bases between them. In nucleotides, the CDR3 is TGTGCCAGCAGTTTCAAGGGGTACGAGCAGTACTTC. This translates into CASSFKGYEQYF.

The chain recombines TRBV20-1 with TRBJ2-5; D is unclear. This CDR3 is 11 amino acids long. Germline assignment: CDR1 DFQATT and CDR2 SNEGSKA (reference sequence). The V and J ends lost 6 bases and 9 bases respectively, with 14 bases between them. This chain's CDR3 is CSAVPSGAQYF. As DNA, the CDR3 is TGCAGTGCCGTACCAAGTGGGGCCCAGTACTTC.

The CDR3 here is CASSYSPGRGEQYF. The CDR3 nucleotides are TGTGCCAGCAGTTACTCTCCCGGGAGGGGCGAGCAGTACTTC. J is TRBJ2-7 and V is TRBV6-6; 8 bases are a match to TRBD2. CDR3 length: 14 residues. J was trimmed by 6 bases and V by 0 bases; bases with no gene match: 4. The germline V gene has CDR1 MNHNY and CDR2 SVGAGI (reference sequence).

The chain joins TRBV5-1 to TRBJ2-2; D is ambiguous. This CDR3 is built from 14 residues. Germline values: CDR1 SGHRS, CDR2 YFSETQ. V lost 0 bases and J 6 bases, leaving 9 bases between the germline ends. The CDR3 region has the DNA TGCGCCAGCAGCTTGGAACAGAGCGCCGGGGAGCTGTTTTTT. Translating gives CASSLEQSAGELFF.

The table lists this clone with a few counts. The chain carries TRBV25-1 and TRBJ1-5, with a weak D call TRBD1 (6 bases). There are 16 residues in the CDR3. The V end was cut by 1 base, the J end by 0 bases, with 10 bases between. Germline CDR1 reads MGHDK; CDR2 reads SYGVNS. This CDR3 reads CASSEWWTDSNQPQHF. The CDR3 DNA reads TGTGCCAGCAGTGAATGGTGGACAGATAGCAATCAGCCCCAGCATTTT.

This clone was picked up a small number of times. The V call is TRBV28, the J call TRBJ2-4, with D maybe TRBD2 (7 bases). Germline assignment: CDR1 MDHEN and CDR2 SYDVKM. V lost 6 bases to trimming and J lost 6 bases, with 24 bases between them. This CDR3 is 17 amino acids long. CDR3 nucleotides: TGTGCCAGCAGCCTTCGGGGGGCGAGGCAGGGCCTAAACATTCAGTACTTC. It codes for CASSLRGARQGLNIQYF.

The rearrangement links TRBV19 to TRBJ2-4; 7 nucleotides agree with TRBD1. Germline V CDR1 and CDR2: LNHDA, SQIVND (reference sequence). There are 15 residues in the CDR3. With 4 bases clipped from V and 1 base from J, the junction kept 4 bases outside the gene matches. CDR3 coding DNA: TGTGCCAGTAGTACCTTACAGGGGGCCAAAAACATTCAGTACTTC. Residues: CASSTLQGAKNIQYF.

The gene calls are TRBV27 and TRBJ1-5; 9 bases fit TRBD1. V shed 4 bases and J 5 bases; nucleotides not matched to a gene: 3. The CDR3 runs to 14 residues. CDR1 and CDR2 (germline): MNHEY, SMNVEV (reference sequence). The DNA for the CDR3 is TGTGCCAGCAGTTACAGGGGGCGGTATCAGCCCCAGCATTTT. Translation gives CASSYRGRYQPQHF.

V and J are TRBV27 and TRBJ2-6; D is ambiguous. The CDR3 spans 16 residues. Looked up from germline, CDR1 is MNHEY and CDR2 is SMNVEV (reference sequence). V lost 1 base to trimming and J lost 0 bases, with 7 bases between them. The CDR3 is CASSLLPVSGANVLTF. The CDR3 DNA sequence: TGTGCCAGCAGTTTATTGCCGGTCTCTGGGGCCAACGTCCTGACTTTC.